These 22 T cell receptor beta chains originate from one sample sequenced in a study of CD8 T cells in ankylosing spondylitis. One entry per CDR3 protein results from TCRdb running MiXCR on the 5' RACE reads. The sample contains about 130,000 distinct CDR3 sequences, approximately 6.8% of which appear only once. The sequenced sample was blood, either unsorted or a sorted T cell fraction (not recorded which). Source of these receptors: a male donor with ankylosing spondylitis or in good health (not recorded which).

This clonotype was seen at least ten times. The V gene is TRBV10-3, the J gene TRBJ2-7, with TRBD1 matching 7 bases. Trimming removed 10 bases from V and 3 bases from J; junction bases left unmatched: 6. In germline, CDR1 is ENHRY, CDR2 SYGVKD. The CDR3 extends over 12 amino acids. Here the CDR3 reads CATGQVLYEQYF. CDR3 nucleotide sequence: TGTGCCACCGGACAGGTCCTCTACGAGCAGTACTTC.

This clonotype has a count of ten or more. This chain uses TRBV5-1 with TRBJ1-4, with 7 bases lining up with TRBD1. The trim removed 3 bases at V and 8 bases at J, leaving 13 bases unmatched. The germline gives CDR1 SGHRS, CDR2 YFSETQ. The CDR3 covers 16 residues. The CDR3 reads CASSYLTGDGSEKLFF. CDR3 nucleotides: TGCGCCAGCAGCTACCTTACAGGGGATGGGTCGGAAAAACTGTTTTTT.

The rearrangement uses TRBV10-3 and TRBJ1-1; no reliable D call. Germline loops: CDR1 ENHRY, CDR2 SYGVKD. V was cut by 9 bases and J by 11 bases, with 22 bases left in between. This CDR3 region has 13 residues. The CDR3: CAMGPRSRRWAFF. The CDR3 DNA reads as TGTGCCATGGGCCCCCGGAGCCGGAGATGGGCTTTCTTT.

V usage is TRBV9 and J usage is TRBJ1-1; D remains unclear. The ends were cut back, 1 base at V and 5 bases at J, with 12 bases in the middle. The V gene's germline CDR1 is SGDLS and CDR2 YYNGEE. The CDR3 totals 14 residues. DNA for the CDR3: TGTGCCAGCAGCGTATTGGGATTTGGGACTGAAGCTTTCTTT. It is translated as CASSVLGFGTEAFF.

This clonotype showed up many times. The chain has TRBV29-1 and TRBJ2-7, with a weak D call TRBD2 (6 bases). Germline lookup yields CDR1 SQVTM and CDR2 ANQGSEA. There are 14 residues in the CDR3. Trimming cost V 7 bases and J 0 bases, with 16 bases left between them. The CDR3 loop is CSDPGAEGSYEQYF. The CDR3, as DNA: TGCAGCGATCCAGGAGCGGAGGGCTCCTACGAGCAGTACTTC.

Many counts were recorded for this clonotype. The V and J genes are TRBV20-1 and TRBJ2-1, with 12 bases aligning to TRBD2. Germline trimming cut 7 bases from V and 9 bases from J; bases unmatched to any gene: 10. In germline, CDR1 is DFQATT, CDR2 SNEGSKA (reference sequence). The CDR3 covers 14 residues. This chain's CDR3 is CSVFLAGGPSEQFF. DNA for the CDR3: TGCAGTGTTTTCCTAGCGGGGGGGCCCAGTGAGCAGTTCTTC.

This clonotype has ten or more counts. The rearrangement joins TRBV11-3 to TRBJ2-1; tentatively, D is TRBD1 or TRBD2 (5 bases each). The CDR3 loop spans 15 amino acids. V dropped 1 base and J dropped 2 bases, with 9 bases sitting between them. Germline values: CDR1 SGHNT, CDR2 YENEEA. The CDR3 nucleotides read TGTGCCAGCAGCTTAGCTAGCAGGGCCTACAATGAGCAGTTCTTC. This sequence encodes CASSLASRAYNEQFF. The whole variable domain, remainder taken from reference TRBV11-3 and TRBJ2-1, is EAGVVQSPRYKIIEKKQPVAFWCNPISGHNTLYWYLQNLGQGPELLIRYENEEAVDDSQLPKDRFSAERLKGVDSTLKIQPAELGDSAVYLCASSLASRAYNEQFFGPGTRLTVL.

This clonotype was seen ten or more times. The chain recombines TRBV12-3 or TRBV12-4 with TRBJ1-2; 7 nucleotides match TRBD1. The junction had 9 bases not matched to a gene; V was cut back by 6 bases and J by 8 bases. The length of the CDR3 is 13 residues. The CDR3 coding sequence is TGTGCCAGCAGGAGACAGGGAAGTGGCGGCTACACCTTC. It translates to CASRRQGSGGYTF.

This clonotype was counted at least ten times. The V call is TRBV12-3 or TRBV12-4, the J call TRBJ2-3, with 7 bases fitting TRBD2. The V and J ends lost 5 bases and 2 bases, in that order; junction bases with no gene match: 7. The CDR3 is made up of 15 amino acids. The CDR3 nucleotides read TGTGCCAGCAGTGGTAGCGGGCATAACACAGATACGCAGTATTTT. Its translation: CASSGSGHNTDTQYF.

To note about this clonotype: A much more abundant neighbour one base away suggests this may be a read error. The chain employs TRBV7-9 and TRBJ2-7; D uncertain. Germline CDR1 is SEHNR and CDR2 is FQNEAQ (reference sequence). There are 15 residues in the CDR3. Trimming took off 5 bases at V and 7 bases at J, with 21 bases between the two ends. CDR3 in DNA: TGTGCCAGCAGCCCGAGGATGGGCGCCATGGAAGAGCAGTACTTC. It specifies CASSPRMGAMEEQYF.

This clonotype was seen ten or more times. The chain couples TRBV30 to TRBJ2-3, with D perhaps TRBD1 (5 bases). CDR1 is GTSNPN and CDR2 is SVGIG in the germline V gene (reference sequence). CDR3 length: 14 amino acids. The V gene lost 7 bases and the J gene lost 2 bases, with 16 bases spanning the gap. Written as DNA, the CDR3 is TGTGCCTTAAGACAGCCAGGAGCCACAGATACGCAGTATTTT. As protein: CALRQPGATDTQYF.

The V call is TRBV29-1, the J call TRBJ2-6, with D possibly being TRBD1 or TRBD2 (6 bases each). Germline values: CDR1 SQVTM, CDR2 ANQGSEA. CDR3 length equals 14 residues. Trimming removed 8 bases from V and 3 bases from J, with 14 bases in between. The CDR3 reads CSILGGLGANVLTF. The CDR3, as DNA: TGCAGCATCCTAGGGGGGCTTGGGGCCAACGTCCTGACTTTC.

This sequence joins TRBV20-1 and TRBJ2-1, with 7 bases fitting TRBD2. V shed 6 bases, J shed 13 bases, and the junction held 21 bases outside the gene matches. The CDR3 covers 15 residues. Germline V gene sequence: CDR1 DFQATT, CDR2 SNEGSKA (reference sequence). CDR3 DNA: TGCAGTGCGTTGGGGCCAGCGGGATTTTTTGGTGATCAGTTCTTC. It specifies CSALGPAGFFGDQFF.

This clonotype occurred many times. This sequence joins TRBV5-1 and TRBJ1-6; 7 positions agree with TRBD1. The trim removed 7 bases at V and 7 bases at J, leaving 5 bases unmatched. Germline lookup yields CDR1 SGHRS and CDR2 YFSETQ. The CDR3 is 13 amino acids. CDR3 coding DNA: TGCGCCAGCGGGACAGAACAGAATTCACCCCTCCACTTT. It translates to CASGTEQNSPLHF.

This clonotype has a count of ten or more. The gene calls are TRBV20-1 and TRBJ2-5; D uncertain. The V gene's germline CDR1 is DFQATT and CDR2 SNEGSKA (reference sequence). Between the trimmed V and J ends, which lost 1 base and 2 bases, there was a span of 2 bases. The CDR3 runs 11 residues. In nucleotides, the CDR3 is TGCAGTGCTAGAGTACAAGAGACCCAGTACTTC. Translation: CSARVQETQYF.

This chain connects TRBV6-2 or TRBV6-3 to TRBJ2-1; 9 bases agree with TRBD2. The CDR3 extends over 12 amino acids. Trimming at V came to 4 bases and at J to 11 bases, leaving 3 bases not matched to a gene. The germline V gene has CDR1 MNHEY and CDR2 SVGEGT. The DNA for the CDR3 is TGTGCCAGCAGTTCCACTAGCGGGCAGCAGTTCTTC. It is translated as CASSSTSGQQFF.

This clonotype has ten or more counts. V gene TRBV7-9 combines with J gene TRBJ1-4; TRBD1 aligns across 8 bases. The V gene's germline CDR1 is SEHNR and CDR2 FQNEAQ (reference sequence). With V trimmed by 4 bases and J by 3 bases, 1 base remained unmatched. The CDR3 consists of 14 residues. The DNA for the CDR3 is TGTGCCAGCAGCTCGGGACAGGCTAATGAAAAACTGTTTTTT. It codes for CASSSGQANEKLFF.

Many counts were recorded for this clonotype. This chain joins TRBV3-1 and TRBJ2-1; D is unclear. The length of the CDR3 is 14 residues. V lost 6 bases and J 10 bases, leaving 19 bases between the germline ends. Germline lookup yields CDR1 LGHDT and CDR2 YNNKEL (reference sequence). The CDR3 DNA is TGTGCCAGCAGAATGTGGACGCTGCTCTCGGAGCAGTTCTTC. Residues: CASRMWTLLSEQFF.

This clonotype was seen many times. The genes are TRBV20-1 and TRBJ1-5; D is unclear. Germline values: CDR1 DFQATT, CDR2 SNEGSKA (reference sequence). Trimming stripped 6 bases from V and 7 bases from J, with 13 bases between. CDR3 length: 12 amino acids. The CDR3 spells CSAQQSPQPQHF. The CDR3 bases are TGCAGTGCACAGCAGAGTCCGCAGCCCCAGCATTTT.

This clonotype was picked up many times. The V gene is TRBV7-9, the J gene TRBJ1-5; D is uncertain. CDR1 is SEHNR and CDR2 is FQNEAQ in the germline V gene (reference sequence). The CDR3 has 16 amino acids. The V end lost 5 bases, the J end lost 7 bases, and 21 bases lay between the germline ends. This CDR3 reads CASSDQRPLSGQPQHF. The CDR3 DNA follows: TGTGCCAGCAGCGATCAACGACCACTCAGCGGACAGCCCCAGCATTTT.

In this sample, this clonotype turned up many times. V gene TRBV20-1 combines with J gene TRBJ2-5, with D possibly matching TRBD2 (5 bases). Trimming stripped 8 bases from V and 5 bases from J, with 15 bases between. The CDR3 has 12 amino acids. Germline CDR1 is DFQATT and CDR2 is SNEGSKA (reference sequence). CDR3 protein: CSSLSGMETQYF. CDR3 in DNA: TGCAGTTCTCTTTCGGGGATGGAGACCCAGTACTTC.

As for this clonotype: Possible read error: a much larger clone is one base away. The CDR3 DNA reads TGCGCCAGCACCCGGACTAGACAGAACAATAAGCAGTTCTTC. It translates to CASTRTRQNNKQFF. The rearrangement links TRBV5-1 to TRBJ2-1; 7 bases line up with TRBD2. The CDR3 spans 14 residues. The germline CDR1 and CDR2 sequences are SGHRS and YFSETQ.